Described below is a single TCR beta chain sequence and its context. Relative to its sample, this clone is medium-sized (0.01 to 0.1%). Its antigen remains undetermined. Within one base of it there is no much larger clone, and no base qualities were kept. The data stem from a study of blood T cell repertoires in COVID-19 (dated by TCRdb to 2018 to 2020). With regard to the full study: Collaborator samples came from the United States, Italy and Spain and covered acute and convalescent phases of COVID-19. The material from the prospective study consisted of cDNA or gDNA derived from T cells, B-cell-depleted T cells, or PBMCs. Subjects who had been exposed to COVID-19, were actively infected with it, or had recovered from it provided the deeply sampled blood TCRbeta repertoires that made up the dataset. The repertoires were released in a freely available public database meant as a resource for research on the immune response to SARS-CoV-2. The samples were drawn from two sources: the first 160 participants of the ongoing ImmuneRACE study, and fewer than 1,500 subjects contributed by 6 global collaborators. Nearly every sample came with metadata listing a de-identified subject ID, COVID-19 status, age in years and sex. HLA class I and class II types, where available, came from metadata supplied by the sample provider rather than from assay-based typing.

Paper-wide results and their limitations: Clinical and demographic metadata were provided uncurated, with the amount varying by source and participant.

Whole blood was collected in K2EDTA tubes by collaborating institutions according to the institutions' own protocols. For TCRbeta analysis, collaborators shipped samples as frozen whole blood, isolated PBMCs, or DNA extracted from either of those sample types. The CDR3 contains 15 residues, cysteine and phenylalanine counted. CDR3 DNA is the only sequence kept; it has 45 bases, read in frame from the first base. V lost 0 bases and J lost 6 bases, and the count of bases not matched to a germline gene is 7. The germline V gene (reference sequence) provides CDR1 LNHNV and CDR2 YYDKDF. TCRbeta CDR3 regions were amplified from genomic DNA using the immunoSEQ Assay, a bias-controlled multiplex PCR. Processing in the source paper ran as follows. Nucleated cell counts per sample were estimated from amplification of reference gene primers within the assay. To quantify the absolute abundance of each unique TCRbeta CDR3 rearrangement, sequence reads were collapsed and filtered. For each sample, productive Simpson clonality was calculated as the square root of Simpson's diversity index across productive rearrangements. TCRdb mirrors the immuneACCESS table, restricted to in-frame sequences. Some clones are absent from its copies; in checked studies, under half trace to an unresolved V gene, and the reason for the others is unknown. D and trimming come from the DNA, and the V and J calls and clone size come from that table. The sample table contains 40,000 or so clones; only one count was recorded for about 86% of them. In total, the top ten clones hold roughly 5.1% of the sample.

Rearrangement joined TRBV15 to TRBJ1-1; TRBD1 agrees with 7 junctional bases. The receptor's source is a man in his forties or fifties with active COVID-19. The sample taken for sequencing was peripheral blood. The CDR3 loop reads CATSRDLTGKAEAFF. The DNA sequence is TGTGCCACCAGCAGAGACTTGACAGGGAAGGCTGAAGCTTTCTTT.